The 30 T cell receptor beta chains below were found in one sample sequenced in a study of blood T cell repertoires in COVID-19. TCRdb's copy holds only in-frame clones and misses some; the assay was immunoSEQ multiplex PCR. The sample has about 130,000 clones, over 75% seen once. Sequenced: peripheral blood. These receptors all stem from an elderly man with active or convalescent COVID-19.

V usage is TRBV5-1 and J usage is TRBJ2-3, with D possibly TRBD2 on 7 matching bases. This CDR3 has 16 residues. Germline V gives CDR1 SGHRS, CDR2 YFSETQ. The ends were cut back, 4 bases at V and 1 base at J, with 16 bases in the middle. The CDR3 DNA reads as TGCGCCAGCAGCCTGGGAGGGGGGGGCGGCACAGATACGCAGTATTTT. Translated, it gives CASSLGGGGGTDTQYF.

The chain joins TRBV3-1 (or the pseudogene TRBV3-2) to TRBJ1-2; D may be TRBD1 (5 bases). The CDR3 contains 15 residues. Germline V gene data show CDR1 as LGHDT and CDR2 as YNNKEL (reference sequence). V was trimmed by 1 base and J by 0 bases, leaving 9 bases between them. The CDR3 nucleotides are TGTGCCAGCAGCCAAGTAAGGGGAACTAACTATGGCTACACCTTC. It encodes CASSQVRGTNYGYTF.

J is TRBJ1-3 and V is TRBV9, with TRBD1 as a possible D gene (6 bases). Trimming removed 3 bases from V and 4 bases from J, with 17 bases in between. This CDR3 contains 16 residues. Germline-derived CDR1 and CDR2 are SGDLS and YYNGEE. The CDR3 nucleotides are TGTGCCAGCAGCGCCACTGCAGGGGTTGAAGGAAACACCATATATTTT. This translates into CASSATAGVEGNTIYF.

V and J are TRBV18 and TRBJ2-3; D not certain. The CDR3 spans 13 residues. CDR1 and CDR2 from the germline V gene are KGHSH and LQKENI. The V gene lost 2 bases and the J gene lost 0 bases, with 3 bases spanning the gap. The CDR3 DNA follows: TGTGCCAGCTCACCATATAGCACAGATACGCAGTATTTT. Its protein is CASSPYSTDTQYF.

This clone was seen once. This rearrangement joins TRBV7-7 to TRBJ2-3; possibly TRBD2 for D (6 bases). CDR3 length: 15 residues. V lost 0 bases, J lost 1 base, and 8 bases lay in between. The germline CDR1 and CDR2 sequences are SSHAT and FNYEAQ (reference sequence). CDR3 sequence (DNA): TGTGCCAGCAGCTTAGCAGCTAGCGGCACAGATACGCAGTATTTT. As protein: CASSLAASGTDTQYF.

V gene TRBV6-5 combines with J gene TRBJ1-1; 11 bases match TRBD1. Germline V gene lookup returns CDR1 MNHEY and CDR2 SVGAGI. Trimming at V came to 6 bases and at J to 5 bases, leaving 5 bases not matched to a gene. The CDR3 extends over 14 amino acids. CDR3 DNA: TGTGCCAGCAGCCAGGACAGGGGGCGTACTGAAGCTTTCTTT. Amino acid sequence: CASSQDRGRTEAFF.

This chain uses TRBV18 with TRBJ2-1; TRBD2 agrees at 10 bases. CDR1 and CDR2 (germline): KGHSH, LQKENI. After removal of 2 bases from V and 5 bases from J, the junction contained 9 bases not matched to a gene. This CDR3 spans 17 amino acids. DNA for the CDR3: TGTGCCAGCTCACCAAGCCTCCCTAGCGGGAGCCACAATGAGCAGTTCTTC. It encodes CASSPSLPSGSHNEQFF. The full variable domain, completed using reference TRBV18 and TRBJ2-1, is NAGVMQNPRHLVRRRGQEARLRCSPMKGHSHVYWYRQLPEEGLKFMVYLQKENIIDESGMPKERFSAEFPKEGPSILRIQQVVRGDSAAYFCASSPSLPSGSHNEQFFGPGTRLTVL.

This rearrangement joins TRBV7-2 to TRBJ2-3; D remains unclear. V gave up 5 bases and J gave up 2 bases, with 11 bases separating them. Looked up from germline, CDR1 is SGHTA and CDR2 is FQGNSA. The CDR3 sequence is 14 residues long. The CDR3 DNA reads TGTGCCAGCAGCCCAATAGTCTCCACAGATACGCAGTATTTT. This codes for CASSPIVSTDTQYF. Complete variable domain (other parts from reference TRBV7-2 and TRBJ2-3): GAGVSQSPSNKVTEKGKDVELRCDPISGHTALYWYRQSLGQGLEFLIYFQGNSAPDKSGLPSDRFSAERTGGSVSTLTIQRTQQEDSAVYLCASSPIVSTDTQYFGPGTRLTVL.

V and J are TRBV2 and TRBJ1-3; D gene unclear. V was shortened by 8 bases and J by 1 base, with 12 bases between the two germline ends. Per the germline V gene, CDR1 is SNHLY and CDR2 is FYNNEI. The CDR3 has 14 amino acids. CDR3 in amino acids: CASRTQVSGNTIYF. The CDR3 DNA reads as TGTGCCAGCCGCACCCAGGTATCTGGAAACACCATATATTTT.

The rearrangement uses TRBV14 and TRBJ1-6; D may be TRBD1 (6 bases). Trimming pared 0 bases from V and 10 bases from J, leaving 13 bases between. This CDR3 spans 15 amino acids. CDR1 is SGHDN, CDR2 FVKESK, per germline. Here the CDR3 DNA reads TGTGCCAGCAGCCAAGAGGGGGGGGGCAACTCACCCCTCCACTTT. Its translation is CASSQEGGGNSPLHF.

Here the CDR3 reads CASSRQGTEAFF. Written as DNA, the CDR3 is TGCGCCAGCAGCCGACAGGGCACTGAAGCTTTCTTT. The chain recombines TRBV4-1 with TRBJ1-1; 7 bases align to TRBD1. CDR3 size: 12 residues. The J segment lost 4 bases and the V segment lost 4 bases, leaving 0 bases of the junction unmatched. Germline V gives CDR1 MGHRA, CDR2 YSYEKL.

This clone was counted between two and nine times. The genes are TRBV7-2 and TRBJ2-4; 7 bases match TRBD2. Germline lookup yields CDR1 SGHTA and CDR2 FQGNSA. This CDR3 contains 14 residues. V shed 1 base and J 6 bases; nucleotides not matched to a gene: 3. Written as DNA, the CDR3 is TGTGCCAGCAGCTTAGAGCGGGACGTAAACATTCAGTACTTC. This translates into CASSLERDVNIQYF.

The genes are TRBV29-1 and TRBJ1-5, with D possibly matching TRBD1 (6 bases). Germline CDR1 is SQVTM and CDR2 is ANQGSEA. V shed 5 bases and J shed 11 bases, with 28 bases lying between them. CDR3 size: 16 residues. The CDR3 protein is CSVTLPLDSPEGAQHF. CDR3 nucleotides: TGCAGCGTTACGTTACCTTTGGACAGCCCGGAAGGGGCCCAGCATTTT.

V usage is TRBV19 and J usage is TRBJ1-4; D possibly corresponds to TRBD1 (6 bases). The CDR3 totals 15 residues. The V end was cut by 5 bases, the J end by 0 bases, with 10 bases between. Germline lookup yields CDR1 LNHDA and CDR2 SQIVND (reference sequence). CDR3 amino acids: CASSPTGTTNEKLFF. In DNA form, the CDR3 reads TGTGCCAGTAGTCCTACAGGGACAACTAATGAAAAACTGTTTTTT.

The chain employs TRBV24-1 and TRBJ1-1, with TRBD1 identical over 7 bases. J gave up 1 base and V 7 bases, and 5 bases lay outside the gene matches. This CDR3 is built from 14 residues. Germline assignment: CDR1 KGHDR and CDR2 SFDVKD. Here the CDR3 reads CATRETGQNTEAFF. CDR3 nucleotides: TGTGCCACCAGGGAGACAGGGCAGAACACTGAAGCTTTCTTT.

The CDR3 DNA is TGTGCCAGCAGCTTAACAGGACCCGCCTACGAGCAGTACTTC. Translation gives CASSLTGPAYEQYF. The chain has TRBV5-6 and TRBJ2-7; the D gene is possibly TRBD1 (5 bases). V was clipped by 2 bases and J by 2 bases, with 11 bases between them. From germline, CDR1 is SGHDT and CDR2 YYEEEE. The CDR3 is 14 residues long.

The CDR3 protein is CASSQTDSGIWLNIQYF. DNA for the CDR3: TGTGCCAGCAGCCAAACAGACTCGGGGATTTGGTTAAACATTCAGTACTTC. The gene calls are TRBV3-1 (or the pseudogene TRBV3-2) and TRBJ2-4; a weak D match, TRBD2 (5 bases). The CDR3 has 17 amino acids. V lost 2 bases and J lost 6, with 20 bases in between. Germline V CDR1 and CDR2: LGHDT, YNNKEL (reference sequence).

This clone was seen more than once but under ten times. V gene TRBV2 combines with J gene TRBJ1-6, with D possibly being TRBD1 (5 bases). Germline V gives CDR1 SNHLY, CDR2 FYNNEI. V lost 7 bases to trimming and J lost 8 bases, with 12 bases between them. This CDR3 is 13 amino acids long. The CDR3 DNA reads TGTGCCAGCATTCTTCAGGGTTATTCACCCCTCCACTTT. Translation gives CASILQGYSPLHF.

V is TRBV30 and J is TRBJ2-7; weak D call: TRBD2 (5 bases). Trimming pared 5 bases from V and 0 bases from J, leaving 8 bases between. Germline V gene lookup returns CDR1 GTSNPN and CDR2 SVGIG (reference sequence). CDR3 length: 12 residues. The CDR3 loop reads CAWERDSYEQYF. CDR3 in DNA: TGTGCCTGGGAGAGGGACTCCTACGAGCAGTACTTC.

This clone was counted once. This rearrangement joins TRBV9 to TRBJ2-1, with D maybe TRBD1 (6 bases). CDR1 SGDLS and CDR2 YYNGEE come from the germline V gene. This CDR3 region has 13 residues. Trimming left V 0 bases short and J 6 bases short, with 7 bases between. The CDR3 DNA follows: TGTGCCAGCAGCGTAGAACAGGGCAATGAGCAGTTCTTC. It codes for CASSVEQGNEQFF.

CDR3 residues: CASSIDRDSNQPQHF. The DNA of the CDR3 is TGTGCCAGCAGTATAGACAGGGATAGCAATCAGCCCCAGCATTTT. The chain links TRBV2 to TRBJ1-5; TRBD1 aligns across 7 bases. This CDR3 has 15 residues. Trimming took 5 bases from V and 0 from J; bases not matched to a gene: 4. Germline CDR1 reads SNHLY; CDR2 reads FYNNEI.

The chain employs TRBV7-8 and TRBJ1-4; 7 bases map to TRBD1. CDR1 and CDR2 (germline): SGHVS, FQNEAQ. The CDR3 has 15 amino acids. Germline trimming cut 0 bases from V and 3 bases from J; bases unmatched to any gene: 1. CDR3 sequence reads: CASSLATGANEKLFF. Written as DNA, the CDR3 is TGTGCCAGCAGCTTAGCTACAGGGGCTAATGAAAAACTGTTTTTT.

The chain links TRBV7-9 to TRBJ2-7, with a possible D match to TRBD1 (5 bases). V dropped 3 bases and J dropped 3 bases, with 15 bases sitting between them. This CDR3 contains 15 residues. Germline V gene sequence: CDR1 SEHNR, CDR2 FQNEAQ (reference sequence). This chain's CDR3 is CASSFPPPGNYEQYF. CDR3 DNA sequence: TGTGCCAGCAGCTTCCCCCCCCCAGGGAACTACGAGCAGTACTTC.

This clone was counted only a few times. The rearrangement uses TRBV7-9 and TRBJ2-7; D is unresolved. The V end lost 5 bases, the J end lost 2 bases, and 10 bases lay between the germline ends. Germline lookup yields CDR1 SEHNR and CDR2 FQNEAQ (reference sequence). This CDR3 is built from 13 residues. This chain's CDR3 is CASSTEIPYEQYF. CDR3 in DNA: TGTGCCAGCAGCACGGAGATTCCCTACGAGCAGTACTTC.

V gene TRBV7-2 combines with J gene TRBJ2-1; weak D call: TRBD2 (6 bases). This CDR3 has 14 amino acids. Deletions cut 1 base from V and 8 bases from J, with 12 bases between. CDR1 is SGHTA, CDR2 FQGNSA, per germline. The CDR3 DNA reads as TGTGCCAGCAGCTTAGTATTCGGGAGTGATGAGCAGTTCTTC. The encoded protein is CASSLVFGSDEQFF.

This chain uses TRBV5-6 with TRBJ1-5; TRBD1 matches at 10 bases. CDR1 SGHDT and CDR2 YYEEEE come from the germline V gene. V lost 4 bases to trimming and J lost 4 bases; unmatched junction nucleotides: 8. There are 16 residues in the CDR3. The chain's CDR3 is CASSRRDRGLNQPQHF. CDR3 bases: TGTGCCAGCAGCAGAAGGGACAGGGGACTTAATCAGCCCCAGCATTTT.

CDR3 bases: TGCGCCAGCAGTACTAGCGGGGGGAAGGTCGGGGAGCTGTTTTTT. Translation gives CASSTSGGKVGELFF. The chain carries TRBV4-1 and TRBJ2-2; 12 positions match TRBD2. V dropped 6 bases and J dropped 7; count of bases not matched to a gene: 6. Germline CDR1 MGHRA, CDR2 YSYEKL. The CDR3 extends over 15 amino acids.

The J gene is TRBJ1-2, the V gene TRBV6-5; D not resolved. The CDR3 has 13 amino acids. With 0 bases removed from V and 7 bases from J, the gap between germline ends came to 9 bases. Germline V gives CDR1 MNHEY, CDR2 SVGAGI. Written as DNA, the CDR3 is TGTGCCAGCAGTTACTCGGAGGGCGGTGGCTACACCTTC. Protein product: CASSYSEGGGYTF.

The CDR3 is CASSFGKQGSNQPQHF. In nucleotides, the CDR3 is TGTGCCAGCAGTTTCGGCAAGCAGGGGTCGAATCAGCCCCAGCATTTT. The rearrangement joins TRBV28 to TRBJ1-5; TRBD1 is a possible D gene (6 bases). The CDR3 sequence is 16 residues long. CDR1 and CDR2 (germline): MDHEN, SYDVKM. V lost 3 bases to trimming and J lost 4 bases, with 16 bases between them.

The chain uses TRBV5-1 and TRBJ2-1, with 8 bases fitting TRBD2. CDR1 and CDR2 from the germline V gene are SGHRS and YFSETQ. V lost 4 bases to trimming and J lost 0 bases; unmatched junction nucleotides: 6. The CDR3 length is 16 residues. CDR3 nucleotide sequence: TGCGCCAGCAGCGGATCCGGGACTAGCTCCTACAATGAGCAGTTCTTC. This codes for CASSGSGTSSYNEQFF.